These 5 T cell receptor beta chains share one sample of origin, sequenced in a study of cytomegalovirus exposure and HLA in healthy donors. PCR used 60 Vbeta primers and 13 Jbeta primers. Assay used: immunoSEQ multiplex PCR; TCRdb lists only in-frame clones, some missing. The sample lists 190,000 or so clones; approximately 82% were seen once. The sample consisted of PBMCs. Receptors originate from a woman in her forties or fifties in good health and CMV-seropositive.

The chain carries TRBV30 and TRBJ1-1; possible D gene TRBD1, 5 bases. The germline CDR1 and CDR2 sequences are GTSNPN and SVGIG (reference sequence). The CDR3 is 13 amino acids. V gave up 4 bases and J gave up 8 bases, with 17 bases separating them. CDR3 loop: CAWTMGGTVEAFF. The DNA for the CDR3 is TGTGCCTGGACTATGGGGGGGACCGTAGAAGCTTTCTTT.

The CDR3 is CASSPLAGNTGELFF. In DNA form, the CDR3 reads TGTGCCAGCAGTCCACTAGCGGGGAACACCGGGGAGCTGTTTTTT. V and J are TRBV27 and TRBJ2-2, with 9 bases identical to TRBD2. The CDR3 length is 15 residues. Unmatched junction bases numbered 2, after V lost 5 bases and J lost 1 base. Germline lookup yields CDR1 MNHEY and CDR2 SMNVEV (reference sequence).

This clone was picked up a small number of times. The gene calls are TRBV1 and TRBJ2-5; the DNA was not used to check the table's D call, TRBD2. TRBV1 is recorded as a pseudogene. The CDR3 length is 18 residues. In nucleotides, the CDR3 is TGCGCCAGCAGCCAAGCCTTATCGGGGGGCGGCAGGGGAGAGACCCAGTACTTC. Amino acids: CASSQALSGGGRGETQYF.

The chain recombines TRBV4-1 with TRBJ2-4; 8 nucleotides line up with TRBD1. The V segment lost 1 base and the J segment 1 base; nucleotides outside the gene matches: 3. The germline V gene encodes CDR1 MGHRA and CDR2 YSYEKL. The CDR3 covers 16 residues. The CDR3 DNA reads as TGCGCCAGCAGCCAAGTTTGGGACAGGGCCAAAAACATTCAGTACTTC. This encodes CASSQVWDRAKNIQYF.

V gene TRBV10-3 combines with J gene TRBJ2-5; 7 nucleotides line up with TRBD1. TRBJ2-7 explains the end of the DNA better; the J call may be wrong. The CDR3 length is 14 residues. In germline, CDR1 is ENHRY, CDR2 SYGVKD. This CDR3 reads CAISAGTDSYEQYF. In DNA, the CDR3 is TGTGCCATCAGTGCCGGGACAGACTCCTACGAGCAGTACTTC.